A single sample gave rise to the 24 T cell receptor beta chains below, sequenced in a study of regulatory T cells in long-lasting Graves disease. PBMC RNA was the source of the TCR library. TCRdb independently ran MiXCR on the reads; one entry per CDR3 protein. The table shows about 840 distinct CDR3 sequences, with more than 70% occurring only once. Sequenced here: peripheral blood mononuclear cells (PBMCs), sampled with antithyroid drug treatment, in newly diagnosed or persistent Graves disease (not recorded which). All receptors derive from a woman younger than 35 with Graves disease.

The chain combines TRBV6-1 with TRBJ2-1; no definite D call. CDR1 is MNHNS, CDR2 SASEGT, per germline. V dropped 9 bases and J dropped 7 bases, with 10 bases sitting between them. CDR3 length: 11 amino acids. The CDR3, as DNA: TGTGCCAGTATTATTAATAATGAGCAGTTCTTC. This sequence encodes CASIINNEQFF.

The chain employs TRBV28 and TRBJ2-7; the D is unclear. Germline CDR1 reads MDHEN; CDR2 reads SYDVKM. There are 16 residues in the CDR3. Trimming left V 6 bases short and J 5 bases short, with 23 bases between. The CDR3 nucleotides read TGTGCCAGCAGCCCCTATATATCGGTTAGGGCGGACGAGCAGTACTTC. Protein sequence: CASSPYISVRADEQYF. The whole variable domain, remainder taken from reference TRBV28 and TRBJ2-7, is DVKVTQSSRYLVKRTGEKVFLECVQDMDHENMFWYRQDPGLGLRLIYFSYDVKMKEKGDIPEGYSVSREKKERFSLILESASTNQTSMYLCASSPYISVRADEQYFGPGTRLTVT.

V usage is TRBV5-1 and J usage is TRBJ1-5; D is perhaps TRBD1 (5 bases). Trimming removed 0 bases at V and 1 base at J, with 8 bases between. CDR1 is SGHRS and CDR2 is YFSETQ in the germline V gene. This CDR3 is 15 amino acids long. The CDR3, as DNA: TGCGCCAGCAGCTTGGCCGGGGCCAGCAATCAGCCCCAGCATTTT. Translation: CASSLAGASNQPQHF.

The chain has TRBV30 and TRBJ2-5; D not resolved. The CDR3 runs 12 residues. Between the trimmed V and J ends, which lost 0 bases and 4 bases, there was a span of 6 bases. The germline V gene encodes CDR1 GTSNPN and CDR2 SVGIG (reference sequence). The CDR3 DNA is TGTGCCTGGAGTGTAGAAAGAGAGACCCAGTACTTC. It codes for CAWSVERETQYF.

The chain combines TRBV5-1 with TRBJ2-7; 9 nucleotides agree with TRBD1. V shed 4 bases and J 5 bases; nucleotides not matched to a gene: 7. The CDR3 is 14 residues long. Germline V gene data show CDR1 as SGHRS and CDR2 as YFSETQ. In nucleotides, the CDR3 is TGCGCCAGCAGCCCCGACAGGGGGTTGGACGAGCAGTACTTC. It codes for CASSPDRGLDEQYF. Supplemented by reference TRBV5-1 and TRBJ2-7, the full variable domain reads KAGVTQTPRYLIKTRGQQVTLSCSPISGHRSVSWYQQTPGQGLQFLFEYFSETQRNKGNFPGRFSGRQFSNSRSEMNVSTLELGDSALYLCASSPDRGLDEQYFGPGTRLTVT.

The V call is TRBV20-1, the J call TRBJ2-7; D possibly corresponds to TRBD2 (6 bases). Between the trimmed V and J ends, which lost 3 bases and 0 bases, there was a span of 12 bases. Germline loops: CDR1 DFQATT, CDR2 SNEGSKA (reference sequence). The CDR3 runs to 14 residues. CDR3 nucleotides: TGCAGTGCTAGGGTCCCGGGGGACTCCTACGAGCAGTACTTC. Amino acids: CSARVPGDSYEQYF.

The V gene is TRBV28, the J gene TRBJ2-2; D may be TRBD2 (6 bases). V lost 5 bases, J lost 7 bases, and 14 bases lay in between. The CDR3 loop spans 14 amino acids. The V gene's germline CDR1 is MDHEN and CDR2 SYDVKM. This chain's CDR3 is CASSLGGLNGELFF. CDR3 DNA sequence: TGTGCCAGCAGTCTCGGGGGTCTGAACGGGGAGCTGTTTTTT.

This rearrangement joins TRBV5-1 to TRBJ2-1; D could derive from TRBD1 or TRBD2 (5 bases each). Germline V gives CDR1 SGHRS, CDR2 YFSETQ. CDR3 size: 16 residues. With 0 bases removed from V and 7 bases from J, the gap between germline ends came to 17 bases. CDR3 sequence (DNA): TGCGCCAGCAGCTTGGGGGGGTTTTCGGTATCAAATGAGCAGTTCTTC. Translation: CASSLGGFSVSNEQFF.

The V gene is TRBV12-2, the J gene TRBJ2-2; no check of the table's D call, TRBD1, against the DNA was made. TRBV12-2 is recorded as a pseudogene. The CDR3 length is 15 residues. DNA for the CDR3: TGTGCAAGTCGCAACCGGACAAGTCTCGACGGGGAGCTGTTTTTT. As protein: CASRNRTSLDGELFF.

In the case of this clonotype: One end of the junction does not line up with germline, which may come from a read error. The chain has TRBV7-7 and TRBJ2-3, with D hard to call. CDR1 SSHAT and CDR2 FNYEAQ come from the germline V gene (reference sequence). The CDR3 is 14 amino acids. The CDR3 region is CASSRVYSTDTQYF. CDR3 DNA: TGTGCTAGCAGCCGGGTCTACAGCACAGATACGCAGTATTTT.

This sequence joins TRBV12-3 or TRBV12-4 and TRBJ1-1; TRBD1 agrees at 9 bases. The CDR3 covers 15 residues. V gave up 5 bases and J gave up 5 bases; unmatched junction bases: 9. The CDR3 DNA reads TGTGCCAGCAGTGACCCGGGACAGGGAAATACTGAAGCTTTCTTT. Protein sequence: CASSDPGQGNTEAFF.

The rearrangement joins TRBV19 to TRBJ2-2; D is perhaps TRBD2 (6 bases). This CDR3 is 14 amino acids long. V gave up 5 bases and J gave up 6 bases, with 13 bases separating them. Germline-derived CDR1 and CDR2 are LNHDA and SQIVND (reference sequence). The CDR3 DNA is TGTGCCAGTAGTCTACTAGCCGGTCCCGGGGAGCTGTTTTTT. The encoded protein is CASSLLAGPGELFF.

The chain couples TRBV18 to TRBJ2-1; 9 bases match TRBD2. Germline V gene data show CDR1 as KGHSH and CDR2 as LQKENI. V was pared by 3 bases and J by 8 bases, with 5 bases of the junction left unmatched. This CDR3 spans 14 amino acids. The CDR3 loop reads CASSPLGGRDEQFF. DNA for the CDR3: TGTGCCAGCTCACCCTTGGGCGGGAGGGATGAGCAGTTCTTC.

J is TRBJ2-1 and V is TRBV20-1, with D possibly matching TRBD2 (5 bases). This CDR3 is built from 14 residues. In germline, CDR1 is DFQATT, CDR2 SNEGSKA (reference sequence). The CDR3 DNA reads TGCAGCCCCATATCTAGAGGGTCCTACAATGAGCAGTTCTTC. Its translation: CSPISRGSYNEQFF.

The chain couples TRBV10-3 to TRBJ2-5, with a weak D call TRBD1 (5 bases). The CDR3 extends over 12 amino acids. Trimming shortened V by 9 bases and J by 3 bases, and 11 bases separated the two germline ends. Per germline, CDR1 ENHRY and CDR2 SYGVKD. This CDR3 reads CAISTAEETQYF. The CDR3 region has the DNA TGTGCCATTTCGACAGCCGAAGAGACCCAGTACTTC.

V and J are TRBV7-3 and TRBJ2-3; D is possibly TRBD1 (6 bases). From germline, CDR1 is SGHTA and CDR2 FQGTGA. V lost 5 bases and J 6 bases, leaving 18 bases between the germline ends. The CDR3 is made up of 15 amino acids. In nucleotides, the CDR3 is TGTGCCAGCAGCCCCGATGGGACATATGGGGATACGCAGTATTTT. It codes for CASSPDGTYGDTQYF.

This chain links TRBV11-2 with TRBJ2-7, with D unresolved. The CDR3 runs 11 residues. V was clipped by 4 bases and J by 7 bases, with 8 bases between them. Germline CDR1 and CDR2: SGHAT and FQNNGV. As DNA, the CDR3 is TGTGCCAGCAGCTCATCCAAGGAGCAGTACTTC. It codes for CASSSSKEQYF.

This clonotype was detected once. The J gene is TRBJ1-2, the V gene TRBV12-3 or TRBV12-4; unclear D gene. This CDR3 spans 10 amino acids. The V end lost 8 bases, the J end lost 2 bases, and 3 bases lay between the germline ends. CDR3 loop: CASGNYGYTF. The CDR3 coding sequence is TGTGCCAGCGGGAACTATGGCTACACCTTC.

The gene calls are TRBV29-1 and TRBJ1-2; D uncertain. Trimming removed 4 bases at V and 8 bases at J, with 14 bases between. Germline V gene lookup returns CDR1 SQVTM and CDR2 ANQGSEA. This CDR3 is built from 12 residues. The CDR3 here is CSVGSVATGYTF. CDR3 DNA sequence: TGCAGCGTTGGTTCAGTAGCCACAGGCTACACCTTC.

This clonotype was seen a few times. The J gene is TRBJ1-2, the V gene TRBV3-1; D not certain. The V end was cut by 0 bases, the J end by 8 bases, with 13 bases between. Germline CDR1 and CDR2: LGHDT and YNNKEL (reference sequence). CDR3 length: 14 residues. CDR3: CASSQDGSRPGYTF. As DNA, the CDR3 is TGTGCCAGCAGCCAAGATGGCAGCCGTCCGGGCTACACCTTC.

The genes are TRBV12-3 or TRBV12-4 and TRBJ1-5; 8 nucleotides agree with TRBD1. Losses at the gene ends were 4 bases for V and 6 bases for J; bases not matched to a gene: 5. CDR3 size: 14 residues. The CDR3 spells CASSSGGGGQPQHF. As DNA, the CDR3 is TGTGCCAGCAGTTCAGGGGGCGGGGGTCAGCCCCAGCATTTT.

V is TRBV3-1 and J is TRBJ2-3; TRBD2 is a possible D gene (5 bases). CDR1 is LGHDT, CDR2 YNNKEL, per germline (reference sequence). Trimming removed 2 bases from V and 0 bases from J, with 12 bases in between. The CDR3 spans 16 residues. The CDR3 here is CASSQSPRASTDTQYF. CDR3 in DNA: TGTGCCAGCAGCCAATCCCCGCGGGCTAGCACAGATACGCAGTATTTT.

Written as DNA, the CDR3 is TGTGCCAGCAGTGACCTCAGGGGAAACACTGAAGCTTTCTTT. It encodes CASSDLRGNTEAFF. This chain joins TRBV6-1 and TRBJ1-1, with D possibly TRBD1 on 6 matching bases. V lost 3 bases and J 2 bases, leaving 10 bases between the germline ends. This CDR3 region has 14 residues. Germline V gene sequence: CDR1 MNHNS, CDR2 SASEGT.

This clonotype was seen once. The gene calls are TRBV3-1 and TRBJ2-3; TRBD1 is a possible D gene (6 bases). Germline CDR1 and CDR2: LGHDT and YNNKEL (reference sequence). V was pared by 2 bases and J by 2 bases, with 14 bases between. The CDR3 loop spans 16 amino acids. CDR3: CASSQQGHGNTDTQYF. As DNA, the CDR3 is TGTGCCAGCAGCCAACAGGGACACGGAAACACAGATACGCAGTATTTT.